Sequencing of this T cell receptor (beta chain) was carried out in a study of blood T cell repertoires in COVID-19. Profiled with immunoSEQ multiplex PCR; TCRdb holds only in-frame clones, not every one. In the table there are some 150,000 clones, around 81% of which are singletons. The CDR3 totals 16 residues. Per germline, CDR1 SGHAT and CDR2 FQNNGV. V gave up 5 bases and J gave up 3 bases; unmatched junction bases: 7. The TCR comes from a human donor with acute or convalescent COVID-19. The donor label of this sample is uncertain. This sequence joins TRBV11-2 and TRBJ2-3; 11 bases are shared with TRBD2. The sample taken for sequencing was peripheral blood. The CDR3 spells CASSLLAGGPTDTQYF. The CDR3 nucleotides are TGTGCCAGCAGCCTCTTAGCGGGGGGGCCGACAGATACGCAGTATTTT.